Below, 18 T cell receptor beta chains from the same sample are listed, as sequenced in a study of CD8 T cells in Susac syndrome (dated by TCRdb to between 2018 and 2021). The library was produced with the immunoSEQ multiplex PCR assay. RNA was extracted with the RNeasy kit and about 0.5 to 1 ug was reverse transcribed using random hexamers. Through fastp at Q25 and MiXCR, TCRdb rebuilt clones from the public reads, retaining in-frame beta chains. When rows share a CDR3 protein, they turn into one entry using the most common DNA and genes. The sample profile shows roughly 140,000 distinct CDR3 sequences; approximately 94% of them were found once. The leading ten clones occupy 0.2% to 0.25% of the sample. The sequenced material came from CD8+ T cells from PBMCs. The receptors originated from a human donor with multiple sclerosis.

The chain recombines TRBV3-1 with TRBJ1-4; possible D gene TRBD1, 5 bases. Per the germline V gene, CDR1 is LGHDT and CDR2 is YNNKEL (reference sequence). Between the trimmed V and J ends, which lost 0 bases and 10 bases, there was a span of 15 bases. The length of the CDR3 is 15 residues. CDR3 residues: CASSQDGEGEVKLFF. CDR3 nucleotides: TGTGCCAGCAGCCAAGATGGTGAAGGGGAGGTAAAACTGTTTTTT.

The chain recombines TRBV13 with TRBJ2-3, with D uncertain. The CDR3 has 16 amino acids. Germline CDR1 is PRHDT and CDR2 is FYEKMQ (reference sequence). Between the trimmed V and J ends, which lost 5 bases and 0 bases, there was a span of 15 bases. This CDR3 is CASSTTTETSTDTQYF. In DNA, the CDR3 is TGTGCCAGCAGCACGACAACAGAGACTAGCACAGATACGCAGTATTTT.

This sequence joins TRBV7-9 and TRBJ2-3; D is ambiguous. Germline V gene sequence: CDR1 SEHNR, CDR2 FQNEAQ (reference sequence). There are 10 residues in the CDR3. This CDR3 reads CATAQDTQYF. The CDR3 DNA sequence: TGTGCGACCGCCCAGGATACGCAGTATTTT.

This clonotype was picked up one time. J is TRBJ2-3 and V is TRBV3-1; 7 bases match TRBD2. Germline V gives CDR1 LGHDT, CDR2 YNNKEL (reference sequence). V gave up 1 base and J gave up 6 bases; unmatched junction bases: 7. The CDR3 has 15 amino acids. The CDR3 DNA sequence: TGTGCCAGCAGCCAAGGCCGGGACTACCGGGATACGCAGTATTTT. Its protein product is CASSQGRDYRDTQYF.

The J gene is TRBJ2-1, the V gene TRBV24-1; D is undetermined. The CDR3 loop spans 14 amino acids. Germline assignment: CDR1 KGHDR and CDR2 SFDVKD. Trimming removed 5 bases at V and 6 bases at J, with 13 bases between. The CDR3 DNA follows: TGTGCCACCAGTGCCACCGACGGCAGCAATGAGCAGTTCTTC. Residues: CATSATDGSNEQFF.

The chain carries TRBV27 and TRBJ1-5, with D perhaps TRBD1 (6 bases). This CDR3 has 14 residues. The V gene lost 5 bases and the J gene lost 2 bases, with 10 bases spanning the gap. Germline-derived CDR1 and CDR2 are MNHEY and SMNVEV (reference sequence). The CDR3 protein is CASSIKGGNQPQHF. The CDR3 nucleotides read TGTGCCAGCAGTATTAAGGGGGGCAATCAGCCCCAGCATTTT.

The chain couples TRBV7-9 to TRBJ2-5; D is unclear. Germline V gene sequence: CDR1 SEHNR, CDR2 FQNEAQ (reference sequence). Trimming took 1 base from V and 2 from J, leaving 11 bases between them. This CDR3 region has 15 residues. CDR3 sequence reads: CASSLDRKTQETQYF. The DNA of the CDR3 is TGTGCCAGCAGCTTAGACAGAAAAACTCAAGAGACCCAGTACTTC.

The chain carries TRBV25-1 and TRBJ1-4; D is unresolved. This CDR3 is 13 amino acids long. Germline values: CDR1 MGHDK, CDR2 SYGVNS. Trimming stripped 1 base from V and 7 bases from J, with 7 bases between. CDR3 sequence reads: CASSEFLSEKLFF. CDR3 coding DNA: TGTGCCAGCAGTGAATTTCTATCTGAAAAACTGTTTTTT.

The chain recombines TRBV20-1 with TRBJ2-7, with TRBD2 matching 15 bases. With 3 bases clipped from V and 3 bases from J, the junction kept 0 bases outside the gene matches. The CDR3 covers 14 residues. Per the germline V gene, CDR1 is DFQATT and CDR2 is SNEGSKA (reference sequence). The CDR3 region is CSARGLAGGYEQYF. DNA for the CDR3: TGCAGTGCTAGGGGACTAGCGGGGGGCTACGAGCAGTACTTC.

V gene TRBV27 combines with J gene TRBJ2-5; 12 nucleotides align to TRBD1. This CDR3 is 16 amino acids long. The germline gives CDR1 MNHEY, CDR2 SMNVEV (reference sequence). Trimming removed 5 bases from V and 5 bases from J; junction bases left unmatched: 9. CDR3 in amino acids: CASSTGQGALRETQYF. Here the CDR3 DNA reads TGTGCCAGCAGTACGGGACAGGGGGCTTTGAGGGAGACCCAGTACTTC.

CDR3: CASSLGLRNEQFF. In DNA form, the CDR3 reads TGTGCCAGCAGCTTAGGCCTGCGTAATGAGCAGTTCTTC. The V gene is TRBV13, the J gene TRBJ2-1; D call uncertain. From germline, CDR1 is PRHDT and CDR2 FYEKMQ (reference sequence). The CDR3 sequence is 13 residues long. V lost 0 bases, J lost 7 bases, and 7 bases lay in between.

The J gene is TRBJ2-7, the V gene TRBV2; D might be TRBD2 (6 bases). The CDR3 runs to 10 residues. CDR1 is SNHLY and CDR2 is FYNNEI in the germline V gene. Trimming removed 7 bases at V and 6 bases at J, with 7 bases between. The CDR3 DNA reads TGTGCCAGCATGGGAGGCGAGCAGTACTTC. This encodes CASMGGEQYF.

This clonotype has a single count. This chain connects TRBV5-1 to TRBJ2-1; D is perhaps TRBD2 (6 bases). Deletions cut 2 bases from V and 6 bases from J, with 12 bases between. This CDR3 contains 14 residues. CDR1 is SGHRS and CDR2 is YFSETQ in the germline V gene. The CDR3: CASSFRGTANEQFF. The CDR3 DNA reads as TGCGCCAGCAGCTTTCGGGGGACCGCCAATGAGCAGTTCTTC.

The CDR3 nucleotides are TGTGCCACCAGTGATTTTGGTGGGAACAGCCTCCAAGAGACCCAGTACTTC. Protein product: CATSDFGGNSLQETQYF. The chain is built from TRBV24-1 and TRBJ2-5; the D is unclear. Between the trimmed V and J ends, which lost 1 base and 1 base, there was a span of 15 bases. The length of the CDR3 is 17 residues. Germline-derived CDR1 and CDR2 are KGHDR and SFDVKD.

The chain uses TRBV5-4 and TRBJ1-1; 7 bases fit TRBD1. The junction had 9 bases not matched to a gene; V was cut back by 4 bases and J by 0 bases. Germline V gene data show CDR1 as SGHNT and CDR2 as YYREEE (reference sequence). The CDR3 length is 16 residues. CDR3 DNA sequence: TGTGCCAGCAGCCCGGGGGCACAGGGGTTGAACACTGAAGCTTTCTTT. Protein product: CASSPGAQGLNTEAFF. Drawing the rest from reference TRBV5-4 and TRBJ1-1, the complete variable domain is ETGVTQSPTHLIKTRGQQVTLRCSSQSGHNTVSWYQQALGQGPQFIFQYYREEENGRGNFPPRFSGLQFPNYSSELNVNALELDDSALYLCASSPGAQGLNTEAFFGQGTRLTVV.

The rearrangement links TRBV28 to TRBJ2-7; D is undetermined. Germline values: CDR1 MDHEN, CDR2 SYDVKM. This CDR3 contains 13 residues. The germline V and J ends were trimmed by 2 bases and 3 bases, with 8 bases remaining between them. The CDR3 region is CASSLDESYEQYF. Written as DNA, the CDR3 is TGTGCCAGCAGTTTAGACGAGAGCTACGAGCAGTACTTC.

This sequence joins TRBV5-1 and TRBJ2-5; 7 bases map to TRBD1. V lost 1 base to trimming and J lost 0 bases; unmatched junction nucleotides: 6. From germline, CDR1 is SGHRS and CDR2 YFSETQ. CDR3 length equals 16 residues. This CDR3 reads CASSLSSGGYQETQYF. CDR3 nucleotides: TGCGCCAGCAGCTTGTCGTCAGGGGGTTACCAAGAGACCCAGTACTTC.

The chain joins TRBV11-2 to TRBJ1-1; D is undetermined. Per the germline V gene, CDR1 is SGHAT and CDR2 is FQNNGV. Trimming took off 1 base at V and 0 bases at J, with 9 bases between the two ends. The CDR3 consists of 15 residues. CDR3 coding DNA: TGTGCCAGCAGCTTAGGTGGGCCAATGAACACTGAAGCTTTCTTT. This sequence encodes CASSLGGPMNTEAFF.